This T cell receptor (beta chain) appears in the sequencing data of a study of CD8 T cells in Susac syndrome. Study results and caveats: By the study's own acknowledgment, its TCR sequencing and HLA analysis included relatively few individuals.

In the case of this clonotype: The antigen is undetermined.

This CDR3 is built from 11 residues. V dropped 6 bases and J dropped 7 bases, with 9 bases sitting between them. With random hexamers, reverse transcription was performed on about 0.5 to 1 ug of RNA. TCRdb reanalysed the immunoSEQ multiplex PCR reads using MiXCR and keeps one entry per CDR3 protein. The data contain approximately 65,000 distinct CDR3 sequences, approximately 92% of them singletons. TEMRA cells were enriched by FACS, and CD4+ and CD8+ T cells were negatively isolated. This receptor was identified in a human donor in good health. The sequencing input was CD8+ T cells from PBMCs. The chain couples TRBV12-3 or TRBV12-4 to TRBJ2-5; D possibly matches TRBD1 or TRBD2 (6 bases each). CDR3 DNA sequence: TGTGCCAGCAGCAAGGGGGGGACCCAGTACTTC. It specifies CASSKGGTQYF.